This T cell receptor (beta chain) was sequenced in a study of T cells in Graves' hyperthyroidism and ophthalmopathy. This clonotype was observed many times. What it recognizes is unknown. Study outcomes and limitations: Appearing also in blood were most of the thyroid clonotypes expanded above 0.001. Ophthalmopathy was model-predicted a median about 6.7 months pre-onset.

The germline V gene encodes CDR1 MNHEY and CDR2 SVGEGT. The length of the CDR3 is 12 residues. Deletions cut 2 bases from V and 10 bases from J, with 11 bases between. Amplification targeted TCR beta CDR3 regions from RNA transcripts. The HTBI primer set served for first-round RT-PCR of the TCR CDR3. One entry per CDR3 protein, called by TCRdb with MiXCR from the multiplex PCR reads. The sample yields fewer than 500,000 distinct CDR3 sequences, 13% to 15% seen once. Patients with ophthalmopathy all had a Clinical Activity Score of at least 3, a NOSPECS grade of at least 4 and duration under 3 months. Patients having uncontrolled infection, another autoimmune disease, pregnancy or lactation were not included.

The origin of this receptor is a woman aged 25-40 years with Graves' ophthalmopathy. Sequenced: blood. The chain joins TRBV6-2 or TRBV6-3 to TRBJ1-1; D call uncertain. The CDR3 DNA reads TGTGCCAGCAGTTACCGAGGAGCCGGAGCTTTCTTT. It translates to CASSYRGAGAFF.